The rows below give T cell receptor beta chains drawn from one sample of a study of cytotoxic CD8 clonotypes in ibrutinib-treated CLL. Here immunoSEQ multiplex PCR was the method, and the copy in TCRdb shows in-frame clones only, minus some. The table lists approximately 32,000 clones, approximately 69% of them singletons, with 25% to 35% in the top ten. Material: PBMCs, obtained before ibrutinib treatment. These TCRs come from a human donor with chronic lymphocytic leukemia. CDR3s leave out the opening cysteine and the closing phenylalanine or tryptophan. Each record gives: V gene, J gene, clone size, CDR3 protein. Clone size is stated in some rows and not others, as once, few, many or a class when expanded.

V gene: TRBV5-1; J gene: TRBJ2-1; clone size: NA; CDR3 protein: ASSSLLDDYNEQF
V gene: TRBV28; J gene: TRBJ2-7; clone size: NA; CDR3 protein: ASSLHEQY
V gene: TRBV4-2; J gene: TRBJ1-4; clone size: once; CDR3 protein: ASSHEGGGEKLF
V gene: TRBV19; J gene: TRBJ2-1; clone size: NA; CDR3 protein: ASSTQLAGHHEQF
V gene: TRBV19; J gene: TRBJ2-3; clone size: once; CDR3 protein: ASTGQLDTQY
V gene: TRBV30; J gene: TRBJ2-4; clone size: NA; CDR3 protein: AYAPPAKNIQY
V gene: TRBV19; J gene: TRBJ1-5; clone size: NA; CDR3 protein: ASSIVGGTQPQH
V gene: TRBV6-5; J gene: TRBJ1-1; clone size: NA; CDR3 protein: ASSQQGNPEAF
V gene: TRBV19; J gene: TRBJ1-1; clone size: NA; CDR3 protein: ASSTGQGTVNTEAF
V gene: TRBV11-2; J gene: TRBJ2-7; clone size: few; CDR3 protein: ASTSRRGQGFEQY
V gene: TRBV6-5; J gene: TRBJ1-2; clone size: NA; CDR3 protein: ASSLYRDRDYGYT
V gene: TRBV5-4; J gene: TRBJ1-1; clone size: NA; CDR3 protein: ASSLGLDEAF
V gene: TRBV29-1; J gene: TRBJ1-2; clone size: many; CDR3 protein: SVEERVRGYT
V gene: TRBV27; J gene: TRBJ2-3; clone size: NA; CDR3 protein: ASSLRPGLAGGPLYTDTQY
V gene: TRBV9; J gene: TRBJ1-1; clone size: few; CDR3 protein: ASRGSGELNTEAF
V gene: TRBV28; J gene: TRBJ2-6; clone size: NA; CDR3 protein: ASSTPGLALGANVLT
V gene: TRBV28; J gene: TRBJ2-7; clone size: NA; CDR3 protein: ASSFVREQGEQY
V gene: TRBV5-6; J gene: TRBJ2-7; clone size: NA; CDR3 protein: ASSRVTYEQY
V gene: TRBV6-1; J gene: TRBJ1-2; clone size: NA; CDR3 protein: ASSDRVGWNNYGYT
V gene: TRBV7-9; J gene: TRBJ2-5; clone size: NA; CDR3 protein: ASSSNPLAFEETQY
V gene: TRBV7-2; J gene: TRBJ2-7; clone size: NA; CDR3 protein: ASSSRLAGSSYEQY
V gene: TRBV4-3; J gene: TRBJ1-5; clone size: medium-sized; CDR3 protein: ASSQDANSNQPQH
V gene: TRBV10-3; J gene: TRBJ2-2; clone size: NA; CDR3 protein: AIRQQGTGELF
V gene: TRBV6-5; J gene: TRBJ2-5; clone size: once; CDR3 protein: ASSLGRETQY
V gene: TRBV21-1; J gene: TRBJ1-2; clone size: NA; CDR3 protein: ASSYGARGYT
V gene: TRBV28; J gene: TRBJ2-7; clone size: NA; CDR3 protein: ASSLPSLGYEQY
V gene: TRBV4-2; J gene: TRBJ1-5; clone size: NA; CDR3 protein: ASSQQTWGNQPQH
V gene: TRBV15; J gene: TRBJ2-3; clone size: NA; CDR3 protein: ATSRGGRGDYAADTQY
V gene: TRBV7-9; J gene: TRBJ2-5; clone size: NA; CDR3 protein: ASSSGTSGGKETQY
V gene: TRBV10-3; J gene: TRBJ1-1; clone size: NA; CDR3 protein: AISERDGLNTEAF
V gene: TRBV18; J gene: TRBJ2-1; clone size: few; CDR3 protein: ASSPPSASSEQF
V gene: TRBV30; J gene: TRBJ2-7; clone size: NA; CDR3 protein: AWSERGPLYEQY
V gene: TRBV2; J gene: TRBJ2-7; clone size: NA; CDR3 protein: ASTEQGADYEQY
V gene: TRBV2; J gene: TRBJ2-5; clone size: NA; CDR3 protein: ASRPGTGTGTQY
V gene: TRBV9; J gene: TRBJ2-1; clone size: NA; CDR3 protein: ASSVDAGGSFDEQF
V gene: TRBV18; J gene: TRBJ1-4; clone size: NA; CDR3 protein: ASSPLGQGRLNEKLF
V gene: TRBV7-9; J gene: TRBJ1-1; clone size: NA; CDR3 protein: ASSLVWVGTEAF
V gene: TRBV6-5; J gene: TRBJ1-1; clone size: NA; CDR3 protein: ASSVEGQRAF
V gene: TRBV6-5; J gene: TRBJ1-1; clone size: NA; CDR3 protein: ASSQVRTPRTEAF
V gene: TRBV30; J gene: TRBJ1-2; clone size: NA; CDR3 protein: AWKTVPITNYGYT
V gene: TRBV5-1; J gene: TRBJ2-6; clone size: many; CDR3 protein: ASSGGTGPSGANVLT
V gene: TRBV29-1; J gene: TRBJ2-3; clone size: once; CDR3 protein: SVSHTSGGVIDTQY
V gene: TRBV27; J gene: TRBJ2-7; clone size: NA; CDR3 protein: ASRGRGKDRGLSYEQY
V gene: TRBV5-6; J gene: TRBJ2-7; clone size: few; CDR3 protein: ASSFIYEQY
V gene: TRBV6-5; J gene: TRBJ2-2; clone size: NA; CDR3 protein: ASSYSIGQGAGELF
V gene: TRBV28; J gene: TRBJ1-4; clone size: few; CDR3 protein: ASRAGEETNEKLF
V gene: TRBV28; J gene: TRBJ1-2; clone size: NA; CDR3 protein: ASSFMYYGYT
V gene: TRBV27; J gene: TRBJ2-5; clone size: NA; CDR3 protein: ASSLRGLAGRSQETQY
V gene: TRBV27; J gene: TRBJ1-6; clone size: NA; CDR3 protein: ASSPTTGLGSPLH
V gene: TRBV11-1; J gene: TRBJ1-1; clone size: NA; CDR3 protein: ASSPRAWVSNTEAF